This paragraph covers one T cell receptor beta chain sequence. Its specificity is not known. These data belong to a study of graft-versus-host responses after intestinal transplantation. In the study overall: Recipients uniformly received anti-thymocyte globulin induction, followed by tacrolimus and steroids for around 3 years.

Produced via immunoSEQ multiplex PCR; TCRdb's table is partial and in-frame only. The sample lists about 41,000 clones, 85% to 95% seen once, with around 0.53% in the top ten. Notes on the study in general: The recipient marrow held GvH clones, and some of them showed up first in ileum or blood.

Germline lookup yields CDR1 SGHNT and CDR2 YENEEA. Trimming removed 8 bases at V and 0 bases at J, with 5 bases between. The CDR3 spans 12 residues. The chain combines TRBV11-3 with TRBJ2-1; maybe TRBD2 (5 bases). The material was unstimulated CD8+ T cells sorted from spleen or lymph node cells, obtained before transplant. The clonotype comes from a human donor who was the organ donor for an intestinal transplant. The CDR3 region has the DNA TGTGCCAGCGGGAGCTCCTACAATGAGCAGTTCTTC. As protein: CASGSSYNEQFF.